This entry describes one T cell receptor beta chain. One junction end does not reproduce the germline sequence, and a read error may be involved. Germline loops: CDR1 ENHRY, CDR2 SYGVKD. This CDR3 has 13 amino acids. Amplification yielded TCR beta CDR3 regions, with RNA transcripts as the source. Researchers ran a first-round RT-PCR on the TCR CDR3 using the HTBI primer set. One entry per CDR3 protein results from TCRdb running MiXCR on the multiplex PCR reads. The sample contains 37,000 or so distinct CDR3 sequences, around 56% of which appear only once. These data belong to a study of T cells in Graves' hyperthyroidism and ophthalmopathy.

The sequenced material came from blood. The receptor comes from a man in his forties with Graves' ophthalmopathy. The gene calls are TRBV10-3 and TRBJ2-1, with D hard to call. CDR3 protein: CAISEPPRHEQFF. DNA of the CDR3: TGTGCCATCAGTGAGCCTCCTAGGCATGAGCAATTCTTC.